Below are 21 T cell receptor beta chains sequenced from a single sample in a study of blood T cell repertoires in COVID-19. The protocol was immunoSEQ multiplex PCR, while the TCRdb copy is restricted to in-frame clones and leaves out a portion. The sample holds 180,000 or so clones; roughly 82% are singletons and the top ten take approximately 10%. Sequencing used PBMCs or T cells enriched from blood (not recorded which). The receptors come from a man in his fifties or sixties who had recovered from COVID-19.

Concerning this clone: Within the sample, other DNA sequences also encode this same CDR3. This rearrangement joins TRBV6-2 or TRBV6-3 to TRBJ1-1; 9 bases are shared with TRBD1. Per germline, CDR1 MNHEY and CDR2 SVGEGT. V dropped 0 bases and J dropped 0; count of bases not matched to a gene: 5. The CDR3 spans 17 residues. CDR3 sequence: CASSYSTGQGMNTEAFF. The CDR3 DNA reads TGTGCCAGCAGTTACTCGACAGGACAGGGGATGAACACTGAAGCTTTCTTT.

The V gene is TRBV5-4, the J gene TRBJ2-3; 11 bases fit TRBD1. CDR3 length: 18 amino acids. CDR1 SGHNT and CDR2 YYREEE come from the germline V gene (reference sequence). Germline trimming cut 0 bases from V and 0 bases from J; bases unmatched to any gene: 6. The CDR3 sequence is CASSLVGQGALSTDTQYF. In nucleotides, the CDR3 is TGTGCCAGCAGCTTGGTAGGACAGGGGGCCCTCAGCACAGATACGCAGTATTTT. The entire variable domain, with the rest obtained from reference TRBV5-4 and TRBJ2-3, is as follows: ETGVTQSPTHLIKTRGQQVTLRCSSQSGHNTVSWYQQALGQGPQFIFQYYREEENGRGNFPPRFSGLQFPNYSSELNVNALELDDSALYLCASSLVGQGALSTDTQYFGPGTRLTVL.

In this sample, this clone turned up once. CDR3 protein: CSASGGHTYEQYF. CDR3 bases: TGCAGTGCTAGTGGCGGGCATACCTACGAGCAGTACTTC. This sequence joins TRBV20-1 and TRBJ2-7; D is possibly TRBD2 (5 bases). The CDR3 spans 13 residues. The germline CDR1 and CDR2 sequences are DFQATT and SNEGSKA (reference sequence). V was cut by 3 bases and J by 2 bases, with 11 bases left in between.

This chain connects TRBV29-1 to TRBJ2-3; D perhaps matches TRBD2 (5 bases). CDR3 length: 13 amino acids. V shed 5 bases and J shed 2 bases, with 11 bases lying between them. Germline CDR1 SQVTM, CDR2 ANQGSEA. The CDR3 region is CSVSGADTDTQYF. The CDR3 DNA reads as TGCAGCGTTAGCGGAGCGGACACAGATACGCAGTATTTT.

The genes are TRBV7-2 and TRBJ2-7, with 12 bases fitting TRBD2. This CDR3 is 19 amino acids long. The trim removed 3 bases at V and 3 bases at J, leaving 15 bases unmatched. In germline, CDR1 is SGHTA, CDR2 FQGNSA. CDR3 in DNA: TGTGCCAGCAGCTTCCGCGGACCGGGACTAGCGGGCGGACGCTACGAGCAGTACTTC. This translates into CASSFRGPGLAGGRYEQYF.

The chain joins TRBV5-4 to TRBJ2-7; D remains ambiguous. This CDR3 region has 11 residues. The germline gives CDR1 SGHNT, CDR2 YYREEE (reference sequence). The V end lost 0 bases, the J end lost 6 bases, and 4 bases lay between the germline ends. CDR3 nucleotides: TGTGCCAGCAGCTTGGGACTCGAGCAGTACTTC. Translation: CASSLGLEQYF.

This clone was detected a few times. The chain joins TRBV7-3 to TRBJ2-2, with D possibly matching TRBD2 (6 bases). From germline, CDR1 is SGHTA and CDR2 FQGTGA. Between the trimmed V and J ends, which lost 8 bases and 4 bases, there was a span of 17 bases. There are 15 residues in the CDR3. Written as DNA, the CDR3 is TGTGCCAGCCAAGGAGGGGCCCATGGCACCGGGGAGCTGTTTTTT. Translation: CASQGGAHGTGELFF. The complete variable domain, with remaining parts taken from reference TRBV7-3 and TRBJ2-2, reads GAGVSQTPSNKVTEKGKYVELRCDPISGHTALYWYRQSLGQGPEFLIYFQGTGAADDSGLPNDRFFAVRPEGSVSTLKIQRTERGDSAVYLCASQGGAHGTGELFFGEGSRLTVL.

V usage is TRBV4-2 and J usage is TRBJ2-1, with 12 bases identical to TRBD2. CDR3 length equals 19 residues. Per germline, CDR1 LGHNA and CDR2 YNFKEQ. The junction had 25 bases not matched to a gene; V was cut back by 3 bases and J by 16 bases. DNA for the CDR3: TGTGCCAGCAGCCAGACCGGGGGAAGAACTAGCGGGAGGTTAGAGGTATATTTCTTC. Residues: CASSQTGGRTSGRLEVYFF.

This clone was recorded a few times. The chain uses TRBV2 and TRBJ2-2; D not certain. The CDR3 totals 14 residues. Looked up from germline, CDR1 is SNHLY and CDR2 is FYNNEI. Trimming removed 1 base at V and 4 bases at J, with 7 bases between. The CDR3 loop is CASSEDGLTGELFF. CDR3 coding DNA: TGTGCCAGCAGTGAAGATGGGCTCACCGGGGAGCTGTTTTTT.

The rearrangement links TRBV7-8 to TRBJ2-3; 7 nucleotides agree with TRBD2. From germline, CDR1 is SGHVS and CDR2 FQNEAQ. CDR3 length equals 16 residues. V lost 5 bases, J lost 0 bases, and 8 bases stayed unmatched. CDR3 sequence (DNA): TGTGCCAGCAGCCGTAATAGCGGGCCTAGCACAGATACGCAGTATTTT. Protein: CASSRNSGPSTDTQYF.

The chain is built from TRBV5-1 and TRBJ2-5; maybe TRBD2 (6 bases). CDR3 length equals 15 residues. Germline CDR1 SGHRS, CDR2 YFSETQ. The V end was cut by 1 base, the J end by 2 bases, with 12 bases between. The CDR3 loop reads CASSLRGGEQETQYF. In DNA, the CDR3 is TGCGCCAGCAGCTTGAGGGGAGGCGAACAAGAGACCCAGTACTTC.

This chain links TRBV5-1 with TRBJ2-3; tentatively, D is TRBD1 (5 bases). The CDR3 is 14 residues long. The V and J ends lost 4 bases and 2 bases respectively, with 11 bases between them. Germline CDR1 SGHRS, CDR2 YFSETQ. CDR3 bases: TGCGCCAGCAGCACCGGACATTACACAGATACGCAGTATTTT. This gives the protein CASSTGHYTDTQYF.

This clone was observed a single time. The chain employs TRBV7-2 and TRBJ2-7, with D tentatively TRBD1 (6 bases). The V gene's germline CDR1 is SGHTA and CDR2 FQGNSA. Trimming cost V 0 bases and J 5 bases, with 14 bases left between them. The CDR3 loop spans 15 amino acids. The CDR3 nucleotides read TGTGCCAGCAGCTTAGCGCGGGTAGGGGGTCACGAGCAGTACTTC. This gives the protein CASSLARVGGHEQYF. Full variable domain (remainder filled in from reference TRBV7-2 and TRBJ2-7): GAGVSQSPSNKVTEKGKDVELRCDPISGHTALYWYRQSLGQGLEFLIYFQGNSAPDKSGLPSDRFSAERTGGSVSTLTIQRTQQEDSAVYLCASSLARVGGHEQYFGPGTRLTVT.

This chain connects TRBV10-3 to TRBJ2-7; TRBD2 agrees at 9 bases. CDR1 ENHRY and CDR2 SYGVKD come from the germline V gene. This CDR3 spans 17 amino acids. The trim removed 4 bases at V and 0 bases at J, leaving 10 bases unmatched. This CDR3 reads CAISGSSGTSISYEQYF. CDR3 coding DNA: TGTGCCATCAGTGGCTCATCCGGGACTAGCATCTCCTACGAGCAGTACTTC.

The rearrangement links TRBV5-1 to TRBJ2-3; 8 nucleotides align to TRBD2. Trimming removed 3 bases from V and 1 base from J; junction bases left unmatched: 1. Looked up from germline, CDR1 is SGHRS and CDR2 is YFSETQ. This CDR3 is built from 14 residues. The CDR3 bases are TGCGCCAGCAGCTCGACTAGCGGCACAGATACGCAGTATTTT. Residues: CASSSTSGTDTQYF. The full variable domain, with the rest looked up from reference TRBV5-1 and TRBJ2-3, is KAGVTQTPRYLIKTRGQQVTLSCSPISGHRSVSWYQQTPGQGLQFLFEYFSETQRNKGNFPGRFSGRQFSNSRSEMNVSTLELGDSALYLCASSSTSGTDTQYFGPGTRLTVL.

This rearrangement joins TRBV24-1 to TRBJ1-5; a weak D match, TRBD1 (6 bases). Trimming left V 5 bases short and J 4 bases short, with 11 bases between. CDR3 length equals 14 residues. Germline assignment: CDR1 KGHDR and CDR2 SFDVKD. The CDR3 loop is CATSAWTDNQPQHF. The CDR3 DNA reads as TGTGCCACCAGTGCCTGGACAGATAATCAGCCCCAGCATTTT.

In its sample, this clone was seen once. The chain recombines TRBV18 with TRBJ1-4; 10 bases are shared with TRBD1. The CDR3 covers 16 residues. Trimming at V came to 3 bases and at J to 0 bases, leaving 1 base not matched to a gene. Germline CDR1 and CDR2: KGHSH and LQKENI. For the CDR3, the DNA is TGTGCCAGCTCACCGGACAGGGGGACAACTAATGAAAAACTGTTTTTT. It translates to CASSPDRGTTNEKLFF.

The CDR3 loop reads CAISESTGGGSPLHF. The CDR3 bases are TGTGCCATCAGTGAGTCGACTGGGGGAGGTTCACCCCTCCACTTT. The chain couples TRBV10-3 to TRBJ1-6; tentatively, D is TRBD1 (5 bases). Between the trimmed V and J ends, which lost 0 bases and 9 bases, there was a span of 12 bases. The CDR3 loop spans 15 amino acids. Germline CDR1 is ENHRY and CDR2 is SYGVKD.

The CDR3 sequence: CASSLFARGVISNYGYTF. The CDR3 DNA follows: TGTGCCAGCAGTTTATTCGCCCGGGGGGTTATTTCTAACTATGGCTACACCTTC. The J gene is TRBJ1-2, the V gene TRBV28; D perhaps matches TRBD1 (5 bases). V lost 1 base and J lost 0, with 18 bases in between. The CDR3 has 18 amino acids. Germline-derived CDR1 and CDR2 are MDHEN and SYDVKM.

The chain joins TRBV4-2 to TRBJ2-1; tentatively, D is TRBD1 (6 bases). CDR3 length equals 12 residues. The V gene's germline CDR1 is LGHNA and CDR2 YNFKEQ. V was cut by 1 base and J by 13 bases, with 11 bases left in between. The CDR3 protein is CASSQAPGTQFF. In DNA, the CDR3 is TGTGCCAGCAGCCAAGCACCAGGGACACAGTTCTTC.

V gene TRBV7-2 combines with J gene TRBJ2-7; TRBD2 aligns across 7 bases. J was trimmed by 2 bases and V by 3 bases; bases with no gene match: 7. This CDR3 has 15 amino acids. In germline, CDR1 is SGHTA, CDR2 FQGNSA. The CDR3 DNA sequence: TGTGCCAGCAGCTTGGGCGGGAGAAGGGCCTACGAGCAGTACTTC. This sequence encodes CASSLGGRRAYEQYF.